The rows below give T cell receptor beta chains drawn from one sample of a study of blood T cell repertoires in COVID-19. Repertoires were generated with immunoSEQ multiplex PCR, while TCRdb's copy carries only in-frame clones and drops some. The sample comprises approximately 390,000 clones, around 90% of which are singletons, and around 2% rests with the top ten. Sample: PBMCs or T cells enriched from blood (not recorded which). All receptors derive from a woman aged 40 to 55 with acute COVID-19. CDR3s include the opening cysteine and the closing phenylalanine or tryptophan. A D gene is named only where the DNA matches it firmly. Some rows have no size entry. The others give once, few or many, or a class for an expanded clone.

abundance	d_gene	v_gene	j_gene	CDR3nt	CDR3aa
.	.	TRBV2	TRBJ1-1	TGTGCCAGCAGTAGACAGCTTGAAGCTTTCTTT	CASSRQLEAFF
.	TRBD1	TRBV2	TRBJ1-2	TGTGCCAGCTTGGCTCGGGACAGGATAAATCCGGACTATGGCTACACCTTC	CASLARDRINPDYGYTF
.	.	TRBV5-1	TRBJ1-1	TGCGCCAGCAGCCGAACAGGGAACCCGAACACTGAAGCTTTCTTT	CASSRTGNPNTEAFF
once	TRBD1	TRBV9	TRBJ1-2	TGTGCCAGCAGCGTAGTTGGACAGGGAGGCTACACCTTC	CASSVVGQGGYTF
.	.	TRBV11-3	TRBJ2-3	TGTGCCAGCAGCCTAGGTTTGAAGACAGACAATACAGATACGCAGTATTTT	CASSLGLKTDNTDTQYF
.	TRBD1	TRBV9	TRBJ2-7	TGTGCCAGTGGGACAGTGGGCAAGCAGTACTTC	CASGTVGKQYF
.	TRBD1	TRBV19	TRBJ1-4	TGTGCCAGTAGTCACCGCCGGGACAGGGGCATTGCAACTAATGAAAAACTGTTTTTT	CASSHRRDRGIATNEKLFF
.	.	TRBV18	TRBJ1-5	TGTGCCAGCTCAGCGAGCAATCAGCCCCAGCATTTT	CASSASNQPQHF
.	.	TRBV6-5	TRBJ1-4	TGTGCCAGCAGTTACTCCTTACGGGGGGAAGGAGAAAAACTGTTTTTT	CASSYSLRGEGEKLFF
.	.	TRBV6-5	TRBJ2-7	TGTGCCAGCAGTTACTTACGGGAGCAGTACTTC	CASSYLREQYF
.	TRBD1	TRBV5-4	TRBJ2-5	TGTGCCAGCAGCTTGGATAGGGGGCAGAAGACCCAGTACTTC	CASSLDRGQKTQYF